The 22 T cell receptor beta chains given below trace back to one sample, sequenced in a study of blood T cell repertoires in COVID-19. The assay was immunoSEQ multiplex PCR, and TCRdb's table has in-frame clones only and misses some. Counted here are approximately 150,000 clones, approximately 81% occurring once; the ten biggest clones make up roughly 5.4%. The sample consisted of peripheral blood. The receptors originated from a woman between 50 and 59 years old with COVID-19, enrolled during active disease.

This clone turned up a few times. The gene calls are TRBV30 and TRBJ1-4, with D maybe TRBD1 (5 bases). Trimming shortened V by 2 bases and J by 8 bases, and 12 bases separated the two germline ends. CDR1 is GTSNPN, CDR2 SVGIG, per germline (reference sequence). This CDR3 has 13 residues. CDR3 protein: CAWSLSTGEKLFF. CDR3 coding DNA: TGTGCCTGGAGTCTCTCAACAGGCGAAAAACTGTTTTTT.

The J gene is TRBJ2-5, the V gene TRBV7-2, with no clear D. Deletions cut 4 bases from V and 5 bases from J, with 11 bases between. The CDR3 is made up of 13 amino acids. CDR1 is SGHTA and CDR2 is FQGNSA in the germline V gene. The CDR3 sequence: CASSSRNEETQYF. DNA of the CDR3: TGTGCCAGCAGCTCCCGAAATGAGGAGACCCAGTACTTC.

This chain uses TRBV7-3 with TRBJ1-6, with 7 bases aligning to TRBD1. Germline CDR1 and CDR2: SGHTA and FQGTGA. The CDR3 has 14 residues. The trim removed 3 bases at V and 7 bases at J, leaving 3 bases unmatched. The CDR3 spells CASSLGDRNSPLHF. DNA of the CDR3: TGTGCCAGCAGCTTGGGGGACAGAAATTCACCCCTCCACTTT.

The chain links TRBV12-3 or TRBV12-4 to TRBJ1-2; 7 nucleotides agree with TRBD1. V was pared by 5 bases and J by 5 bases, with 2 bases of the junction left unmatched. The CDR3 loop spans 12 amino acids. The CDR3, as DNA: TGTGCCAGCAGTGAACAGGGGTATGGCTACACCTTC. This gives the protein CASSEQGYGYTF.

A word on this clone: Other nucleotide sequences from this sample produce the same CDR3. This rearrangement joins TRBV12-3 or TRBV12-4 to TRBJ1-2; 7 bases agree with TRBD1. This CDR3 comprises 13 residues. The ends lost 6 bases at V and 5 bases at J; junction bases unmatched: 6. The CDR3 DNA is TGTGCCAGCAGCCAAGACAGGGTTTATGGCTACACCTTC. Protein: CASSQDRVYGYTF.

This clone was recorded a few times. The rearrangement links TRBV4-1 to TRBJ2-7, with D perhaps matching TRBD2 (5 bases). Trimming removed 6 bases at V and 2 bases at J, with 14 bases between. CDR1 is MGHRA, CDR2 YSYEKL, per germline. This CDR3 has 14 amino acids. For the CDR3, the DNA is TGCGCCAGCAGTCCATCTTCCGGGGCCTACGAGCAGTACTTC. This sequence encodes CASSPSSGAYEQYF.

The rearrangement joins TRBV9 to TRBJ1-4, with 7 bases aligning to TRBD1. There are 15 residues in the CDR3. Germline trimming cut 3 bases from V and 5 bases from J; bases unmatched to any gene: 7. Germline V CDR1 and CDR2: SGDLS, YYNGEE. The CDR3 region has the DNA TGTGCCAGCAGCGCCTCCCTGACAGGGAATGAAAAACTGTTTTTT. Encoded protein: CASSASLTGNEKLFF.

The rearrangement links TRBV15 to TRBJ2-7; a weak D match, TRBD2 (5 bases). The CDR3 is 14 residues long. The germline CDR1 and CDR2 sequences are LNHNV and YYDKDF (reference sequence). Trimming took 5 bases from V and 2 from J, leaving 13 bases between them. The CDR3: CATSSEGFPYEQYF. The CDR3 nucleotides read TGTGCCACCAGCTCCGAGGGTTTCCCCTACGAGCAGTACTTC. The whole variable domain, remainder taken from reference TRBV15 and TRBJ2-7, is DAMVIQNPRYQVTQFGKPVTLSCSQTLNHNVMYWYQQKSSQAPKLLFHYYDKDFNNEADTPDNFQSRRPNTSFCFLDIRSPGLGDTAMYLCATSSEGFPYEQYFGPGTRLTVT.

The chain joins TRBV6-5 to TRBJ1-4; D remains unclear. Per germline, CDR1 MNHEY and CDR2 SVGAGI. This CDR3 contains 15 residues. V was trimmed by 0 bases and J by 6 bases, leaving 11 bases between them. CDR3 sequence reads: CASSYSAGKDEKLFF. In DNA form, the CDR3 reads TGTGCCAGCAGTTACTCGGCGGGGAAGGATGAAAAACTGTTTTTT.

The V gene is TRBV2, the J gene TRBJ2-7, with D perhaps matching TRBD1 (6 bases). The CDR3 sequence is 14 residues long. Between the trimmed V and J ends, which lost 4 bases and 2 bases, there was a span of 12 bases. CDR1 is SNHLY, CDR2 FYNNEI, per germline. CDR3 protein: CASSVGQLTYEQYF. The CDR3 bases are TGTGCCAGCAGTGTGGGACAACTAACCTACGAGCAGTACTTC.

The chain recombines TRBV6-5 with TRBJ1-2; 10 nucleotides line up with TRBD1. Trimming removed 7 bases from V and 6 bases from J; junction bases left unmatched: 5. The CDR3 is made up of 13 amino acids. From germline, CDR1 is MNHEY and CDR2 SVGAGI. Here the CDR3 reads CASIAGQGDGYTF. CDR3 coding DNA: TGTGCCAGCATCGCCGGACAGGGGGATGGCTACACCTTC.

J is TRBJ2-6 and V is TRBV5-1; 11 bases are a match to TRBD2. Trimming at V came to 9 bases and at J to 0 bases, leaving 11 bases not matched to a gene. The CDR3 has 18 residues. The germline V gene has CDR1 SGHRS and CDR2 YFSETQ. For the CDR3, the DNA is TGCGCCACCGTATTACGACTAGCGGGGTTCTCTGGGGCCAACGTCCTGACTTTC. Its translation: CATVLRLAGFSGANVLTF.

This rearrangement joins TRBV12-3 or TRBV12-4 to TRBJ1-4, with D perhaps matching TRBD1 (5 bases). CDR3 length equals 12 residues. The V gene lost 3 bases and the J gene lost 11 bases, with 10 bases spanning the gap. DNA for the CDR3: TGTGCCAGCAGTTTGCTGGAGGGGAAACTGTTTTTT. Its translation: CASSLLEGKLFF.

The count of this clone is one. The chain is built from TRBV6-5 and TRBJ2-1; 7 bases map to TRBD2. CDR1 is MNHEY, CDR2 SVGAGI, per germline. The CDR3 runs to 16 residues. Germline trimming cut 2 bases from V and 0 bases from J; bases unmatched to any gene: 4. CDR3 sequence reads: CASSYLAASSYNEQFF. CDR3 DNA sequence: TGTGCCAGCAGTTACCTAGCGGCTAGCTCCTACAATGAGCAGTTCTTC.

This clone was recorded a few times. The J gene is TRBJ1-1, the V gene TRBV12-5; 7 nucleotides agree with TRBD1. Trimming at V came to 3 bases and at J to 8 bases, leaving 3 bases not matched to a gene. Germline V CDR1 and CDR2: LGHNT, FRNRAP. This CDR3 is built from 12 residues. CDR3 region: CASGFPGQEAFF. Written as DNA, the CDR3 is TGTGCTAGTGGTTTTCCGGGACAGGAAGCTTTCTTT. The entire variable domain, with the rest obtained from reference TRBV12-5 and TRBJ1-1, is as follows: DARVTQTPRHKVTEMGQEVTMRCQPILGHNTVFWYRQTMMQGLELLAYFRNRAPLDDSGMPKDRFSAEMPDATLATLKIQPSEPRDSAVYFCASGFPGQEAFFGQGTRLTVV.

About this clone: A read error may account for a junction end that differs from germline. V usage is TRBV19 and J usage is TRBJ1-1; 10 bases align to TRBD1. CDR3 size: 13 residues. CDR1 is LNHDA and CDR2 is SQIVND in the germline V gene (reference sequence). The CDR3 reads CASRPAWGQGPLF. In DNA form, the CDR3 reads TGTGCCAGTAGGCCAGCTTGGGGACAGGGGCCTCTATTT. Full variable domain (remainder filled in from reference TRBV19 and TRBJ1-1): DGGITQSPKYLFRKEGQNVTLSCEQNLNHDAMYWYRQDPGQGLRLIYYSQIVNDFQKGDIAEGYSVSREKKESFPLTVTSAQKNPTAFYLCASRPAWGQGPLFGQGTRLTVV.

The V gene is TRBV5-1, the J gene TRBJ1-6; possibly TRBD1 for D (5 bases). V shed 0 bases and J shed 7 bases, with 17 bases lying between them. Germline CDR1 SGHRS, CDR2 YFSETQ. The CDR3 is made up of 17 amino acids. The CDR3 is CASSLGGLDQGNSPLHF. The CDR3 DNA is TGCGCCAGCAGCTTGGGGGGCCTCGACCAGGGAAATTCACCCCTCCACTTT.

This rearrangement joins TRBV5-1 to TRBJ1-1, with 9 bases identical to TRBD1. The V segment lost 3 bases and the J segment 6 bases; nucleotides outside the gene matches: 9. Germline CDR1 is SGHRS and CDR2 is YFSETQ. This CDR3 spans 15 amino acids. CDR3 sequence (DNA): TGCGCCAGCAGCTCCGGGGACAGGGACGGGCCTGAAGCTTTCTTT. It codes for CASSSGDRDGPEAFF.

CDR3 sequence (DNA): TGTGCCACCAAAGCGGAATACAATGAGCAGTTCTTC. Its translation is CATKAEYNEQFF. V is TRBV6-5 and J is TRBJ2-1; maybe TRBD2 (5 bases). Trimming removed 10 bases at V and 4 bases at J, with 11 bases between. Germline V gives CDR1 MNHEY, CDR2 SVGAGI. The CDR3 consists of 12 residues.

The chain is built from TRBV19 and TRBJ2-3, with D unresolved. V lost 5 bases, J lost 2 bases, and 11 bases lay in between. Germline V lookup: CDR1 LNHDA, CDR2 SQIVND (reference sequence). The CDR3 runs 14 residues. CDR3: CASSLQQFTDTQYF. For the CDR3, the DNA is TGTGCCAGTAGTCTTCAACAGTTCACAGATACGCAGTATTTT.

The V call is TRBV19, the J call TRBJ2-1, with 10 bases aligning to TRBD2. The CDR3 covers 16 residues. The germline gives CDR1 LNHDA, CDR2 SQIVND (reference sequence). V lost 3 bases, J lost 2 bases, and 4 bases stayed unmatched. The CDR3 is CASSMSSGGAYNEQFF. The CDR3 nucleotides read TGTGCCAGTAGTATGTCTAGCGGGGGAGCCTACAATGAGCAGTTCTTC.

The rearrangement uses TRBV23-1 and TRBJ2-6, with TRBD1 matching 8 bases. TRBV23-1 falls under the ORF class, with uncertain function. The CDR3 spans 15 residues. J lost 6 bases, V lost 4 bases, and 5 bases had no gene match. CDR3: CASSPRQGAANVLTF. The CDR3 nucleotides are TGCGCCAGCAGTCCCCGTCAGGGGGCGGCCAACGTCCTGACTTTC.